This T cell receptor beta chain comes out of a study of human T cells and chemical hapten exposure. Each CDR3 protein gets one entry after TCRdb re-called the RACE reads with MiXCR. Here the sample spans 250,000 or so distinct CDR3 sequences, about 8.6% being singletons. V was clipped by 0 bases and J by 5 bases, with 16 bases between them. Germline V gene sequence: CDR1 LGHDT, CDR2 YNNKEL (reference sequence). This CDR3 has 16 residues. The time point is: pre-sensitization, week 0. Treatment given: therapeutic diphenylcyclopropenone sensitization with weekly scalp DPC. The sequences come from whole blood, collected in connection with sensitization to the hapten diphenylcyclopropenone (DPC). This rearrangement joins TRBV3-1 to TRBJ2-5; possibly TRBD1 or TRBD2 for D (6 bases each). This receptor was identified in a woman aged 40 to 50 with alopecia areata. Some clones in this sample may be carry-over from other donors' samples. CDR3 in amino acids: CASSQDLRGRRETQYF. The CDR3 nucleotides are TGTGCCAGCAGCCAAGATCTCCGGGGGCGGCGGGAGACCCAGTACTTC.